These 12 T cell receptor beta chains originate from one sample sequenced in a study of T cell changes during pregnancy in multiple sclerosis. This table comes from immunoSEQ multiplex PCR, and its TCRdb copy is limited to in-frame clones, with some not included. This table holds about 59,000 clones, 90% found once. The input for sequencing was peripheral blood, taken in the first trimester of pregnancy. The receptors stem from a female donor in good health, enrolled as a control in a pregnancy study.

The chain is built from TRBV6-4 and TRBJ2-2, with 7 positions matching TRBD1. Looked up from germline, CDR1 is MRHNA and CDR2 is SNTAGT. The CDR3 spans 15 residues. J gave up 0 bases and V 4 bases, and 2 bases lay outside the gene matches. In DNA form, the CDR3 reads TGTGCCAGCAGTGTCGGGACAGCGAACACCGGGGAGCTGTTTTTT. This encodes CASSVGTANTGELFF.

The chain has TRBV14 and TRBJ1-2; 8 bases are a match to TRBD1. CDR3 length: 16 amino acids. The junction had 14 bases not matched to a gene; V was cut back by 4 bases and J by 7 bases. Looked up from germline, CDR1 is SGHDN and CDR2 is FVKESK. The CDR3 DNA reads TGTGCCAGCAGCCGCGGACAGGGAAGGACTATAAGTGGCTACACCTTC. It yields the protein CASSRGQGRTISGYTF.

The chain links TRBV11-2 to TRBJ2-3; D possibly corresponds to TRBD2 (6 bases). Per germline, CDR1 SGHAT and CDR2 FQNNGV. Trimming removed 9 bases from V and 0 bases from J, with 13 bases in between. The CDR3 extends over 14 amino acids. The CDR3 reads CASNRDSSTDTQYF. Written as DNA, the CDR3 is TGTGCCAGTAACCGGGACTCCAGCACAGATACGCAGTATTTT.

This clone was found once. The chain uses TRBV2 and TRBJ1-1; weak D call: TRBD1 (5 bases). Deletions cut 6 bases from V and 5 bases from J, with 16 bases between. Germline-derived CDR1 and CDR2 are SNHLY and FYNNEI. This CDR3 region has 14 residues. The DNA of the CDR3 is TGTGCCAGCAGGGGGACTTTTACAATTACTGAAGCTTTCTTT. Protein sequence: CASRGTFTITEAFF.

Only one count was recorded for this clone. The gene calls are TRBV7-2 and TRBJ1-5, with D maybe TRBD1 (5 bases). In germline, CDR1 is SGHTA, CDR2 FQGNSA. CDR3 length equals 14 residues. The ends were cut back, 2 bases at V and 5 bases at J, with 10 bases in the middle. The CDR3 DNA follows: TGTGCCAGCAGCTTACAGGGCAGAGATCAGCCCCAGCATTTT. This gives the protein CASSLQGRDQPQHF.

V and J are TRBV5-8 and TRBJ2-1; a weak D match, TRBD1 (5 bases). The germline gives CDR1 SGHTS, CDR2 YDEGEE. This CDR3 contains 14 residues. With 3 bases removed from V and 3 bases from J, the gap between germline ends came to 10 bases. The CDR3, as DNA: TGTGCCAGCAGCTATAGACAGAACTACAATGAGCAGTTCTTC. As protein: CASSYRQNYNEQFF.

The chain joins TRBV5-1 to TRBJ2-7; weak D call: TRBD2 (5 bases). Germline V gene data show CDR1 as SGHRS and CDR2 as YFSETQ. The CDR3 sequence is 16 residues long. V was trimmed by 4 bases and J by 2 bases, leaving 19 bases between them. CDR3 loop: CASSVDRPGDAYEQYF. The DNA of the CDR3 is TGCGCCAGCAGCGTAGACCGCCCCGGGGATGCCTACGAGCAGTACTTC.

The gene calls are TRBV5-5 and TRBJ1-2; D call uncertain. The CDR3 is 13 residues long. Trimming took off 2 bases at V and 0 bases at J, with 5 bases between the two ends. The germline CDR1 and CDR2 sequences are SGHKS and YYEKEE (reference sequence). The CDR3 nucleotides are TGTGCCAGCAGCTTCGGGGCTAACTATGGCTACACCTTC. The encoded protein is CASSFGANYGYTF.

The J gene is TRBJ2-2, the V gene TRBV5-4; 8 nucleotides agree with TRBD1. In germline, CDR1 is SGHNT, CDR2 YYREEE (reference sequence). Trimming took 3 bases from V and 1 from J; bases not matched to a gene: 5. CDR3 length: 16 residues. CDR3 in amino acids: CASSYPGTGNTGELFF. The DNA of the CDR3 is TGTGCCAGCAGCTATCCTGGGACAGGGAACACCGGGGAGCTGTTTTTT. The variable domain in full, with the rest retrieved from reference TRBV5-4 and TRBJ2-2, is ETGVTQSPTHLIKTRGQQVTLRCSSQSGHNTVSWYQQALGQGPQFIFQYYREEENGRGNFPPRFSGLQFPNYSSELNVNALELDDSALYLCASSYPGTGNTGELFFGEGSRLTVL.

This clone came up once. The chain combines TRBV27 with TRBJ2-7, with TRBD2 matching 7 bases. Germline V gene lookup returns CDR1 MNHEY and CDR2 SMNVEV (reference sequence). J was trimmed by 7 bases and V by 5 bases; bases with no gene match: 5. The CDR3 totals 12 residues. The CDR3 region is CASSPSGGEQYF. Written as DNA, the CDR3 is TGTGCCAGCAGTCCTAGCGGAGGTGAGCAGTACTTC.

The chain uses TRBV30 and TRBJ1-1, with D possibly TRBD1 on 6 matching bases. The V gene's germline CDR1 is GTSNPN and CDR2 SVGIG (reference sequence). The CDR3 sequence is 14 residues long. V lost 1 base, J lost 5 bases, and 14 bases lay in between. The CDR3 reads CAWSDLGAGTEAFF. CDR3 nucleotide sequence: TGTGCCTGGAGTGATTTGGGGGCTGGGACTGAAGCTTTCTTT.

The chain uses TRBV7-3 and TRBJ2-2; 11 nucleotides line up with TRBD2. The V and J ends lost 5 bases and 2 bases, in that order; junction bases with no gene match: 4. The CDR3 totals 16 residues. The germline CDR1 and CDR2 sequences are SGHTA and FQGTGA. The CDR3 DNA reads TGTGCCAGCAGCCAACTAGCGGGGGCCAACACCGGGGAGCTGTTTTTT. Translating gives CASSQLAGANTGELFF.